Listed here are 21 T cell receptor beta chains from one sample, sequenced in a study of blood T cell repertoires in COVID-19. Sequencing used immunoSEQ multiplex PCR; TCRdb keeps in-frame clones, though not all of them. Of roughly 100,000 clones listed, approximately 86% are singletons. Input material: peripheral blood. These receptors all stem from an elderly woman with acute or convalescent COVID-19.

The chain recombines TRBV19 with TRBJ1-1; tentatively, D is TRBD1 (6 bases). V lost 6 bases and J lost 4, with 18 bases in between. The CDR3 length is 15 residues. Germline lookup yields CDR1 LNHDA and CDR2 SQIVND (reference sequence). In DNA form, the CDR3 reads TGTGCCAGTAGCCGCCAGTTACAGGGACCCACTGAAGCTTTCTTT. It yields the protein CASSRQLQGPTEAFF.

The genes are TRBV10-3 and TRBJ1-2, with 7 bases fitting TRBD1. The germline V gene encodes CDR1 ENHRY and CDR2 SYGVKD. The CDR3 extends over 13 amino acids. V was pared by 5 bases and J by 6 bases, with 6 bases of the junction left unmatched. The CDR3 DNA is TGTGCCATCAGTCGGGACAGTTTAGATGGCTACACCTTC. Translating it yields CAISRDSLDGYTF.

The CDR3 region has the DNA TGTGCCAGCAGTTTGACAGGGGGCTCTTTAGAGACCCAGTACTTC. Translating it yields CASSLTGGSLETQYF. The V and J genes are TRBV27 and TRBJ2-5, with TRBD1 matching 10 bases. The CDR3 sequence is 15 residues long. V lost 3 bases, J lost 4 bases, and 5 bases stayed unmatched. Germline V CDR1 and CDR2: MNHEY, SMNVEV (reference sequence).

The chain is built from TRBV5-1 and TRBJ1-2; TRBD1 aligns across 10 bases. This CDR3 has 14 residues. V trimming: 2 bases; J trimming: 3 bases; junction bases outside the gene matches: 1. Looked up from germline, CDR1 is SGHRS and CDR2 is YFSETQ. The CDR3, as DNA: TGCGCCAGCAGCTTTGGACAGGGGGACTATGGCTACACCTTC. This encodes CASSFGQGDYGYTF.

This clone was picked up one time. The chain combines TRBV24-1 with TRBJ2-5; TRBD1 aligns across 8 bases. The CDR3 spans 16 residues. CDR1 KGHDR and CDR2 SFDVKD come from the germline V gene. J was trimmed by 1 base and V by 4 bases; bases with no gene match: 7. CDR3 loop: CATSDPRDRPQETQYF. For the CDR3, the DNA is TGTGCCACCAGTGACCCCCGGGACAGGCCCCAAGAGACCCAGTACTTC.

The chain has TRBV30 and TRBJ1-6, with D hard to call. Germline V gene data show CDR1 as GTSNPN and CDR2 as SVGIG (reference sequence). The CDR3 consists of 15 residues. Trimming removed 5 bases from V and 0 bases from J, with 11 bases in between. The CDR3 DNA reads as TGTGCCTGGGCTCAGGAAAGCTCCTATAATTCACCCCTCCACTTT. The encoded protein is CAWAQESSYNSPLHF.

V is TRBV7-2 and J is TRBJ2-7; 9 nucleotides line up with TRBD2. V trimming: 3 bases; J trimming: 3 bases; junction bases outside the gene matches: 15. CDR3 length: 18 amino acids. CDR1 is SGHTA and CDR2 is FQGNSA in the germline V gene. The DNA for the CDR3 is TGTGCCAGCAGCTTCACAGCCTCCGGGACTAGCCGATTCTACGAGCAGTACTTC. This codes for CASSFTASGTSRFYEQYF.

The CDR3: CASSEAASYEQYF. In nucleotides, the CDR3 is TGTGCCAGCAGTGAAGCGGCCTCCTACGAGCAGTACTTC. The chain employs TRBV2 and TRBJ2-7; no definite D call. The germline gives CDR1 SNHLY, CDR2 FYNNEI. This CDR3 has 13 residues. V lost 0 bases to trimming and J lost 0 bases, with 3 bases between them.

The chain links TRBV6-5 to TRBJ1-6; perhaps TRBD1 as D (6 bases). The CDR3 runs 14 residues. V was trimmed by 10 bases and J by 5 bases, leaving 15 bases between them. Germline CDR1 and CDR2: MNHEY and SVGAGI. CDR3 DNA: TGTGCCACTTCGACAGGACAGCATAATTCACCCCTCCACTTT. Protein: CATSTGQHNSPLHF.

The chain links TRBV5-4 to TRBJ2-1, with 7 bases aligning to TRBD2. The CDR3 runs 14 residues. The junction had 8 bases not matched to a gene; V was cut back by 4 bases and J by 7 bases. CDR1 is SGHNT, CDR2 YYREEE, per germline (reference sequence). The CDR3 sequence: CASSGGVGRNEQFF. CDR3 in DNA: TGTGCCAGCAGCGGGGGGGTAGGGAGAAATGAGCAGTTCTTC.

The chain carries TRBV18 and TRBJ2-1; 10 bases line up with TRBD1. Per the germline V gene, CDR1 is KGHSH and CDR2 is LQKENI. The V gene end was trimmed by 0 bases and the J gene end by 7 bases; junction bases not matched to a gene: 9. The CDR3 totals 17 residues. The chain's CDR3 is CASSPPIPGQGTNEQFF. The CDR3, as DNA: TGTGCCAGCTCACCACCCATCCCGGGACAGGGGACAAATGAGCAGTTCTTC. The full variable domain, in which reference TRBV18 and TRBJ2-1 provide the parts outside the CDR3, is NAGVMQNPRHLVRRRGQEARLRCSPMKGHSHVYWYRQLPEEGLKFMVYLQKENIIDESGMPKERFSAEFPKEGPSILRIQQVVRGDSAAYFCASSPPIPGQGTNEQFFGPGTRLTVL.

The chain employs TRBV7-8 and TRBJ2-2; 7 positions match TRBD2. The germline gives CDR1 SGHVS, CDR2 FQNEAQ. The ends lost 4 bases at V and 5 bases at J; junction bases unmatched: 7. The CDR3 is made up of 15 amino acids. CDR3 DNA sequence: TGTGCCAGCAGCTCGACCGGGGGGATTACCGGGGAGCTGTTTTTT. It yields the protein CASSSTGGITGELFF.

Here the CDR3 DNA reads TGTGCCATCAGTGCTGCTGGGGGGTCCTACGAGCAGTACTTC. It is translated as CAISAAGGSYEQYF. The chain combines TRBV10-3 with TRBJ2-7; D possibly corresponds to TRBD2 (6 bases). Germline-derived CDR1 and CDR2 are ENHRY and SYGVKD. V lost 4 bases and J lost 1, with 11 bases in between. The CDR3 totals 14 residues.

This clone was seen just once. The chain employs TRBV4-1 and TRBJ1-2; D is undetermined. CDR3 length equals 15 residues. In germline, CDR1 is MGHRA, CDR2 YSYEKL. The germline V and J ends were trimmed by 1 base and 3 bases, with 12 bases remaining between them. The CDR3 nucleotides are TGCGCCAGCAGCCAAGTCTCACTCCCCGACTATGGCTACACCTTC. Its protein is CASSQVSLPDYGYTF.

The chain couples TRBV14 to TRBJ1-4; D gene ambiguous. The V end was cut by 5 bases, the J end by 4 bases, with 14 bases between. The V gene's germline CDR1 is SGHDN and CDR2 FVKESK. This CDR3 region has 15 residues. This CDR3 reads CASSSYGERNEKLFF. The CDR3 DNA is TGTGCCAGCAGCTCATACGGGGAGCGTAATGAAAAACTGTTTTTT.

In its sample, this clone was seen once. The chain joins TRBV25-1 to TRBJ1-2, with a possible D match to TRBD1 (5 bases). The V gene lost 5 bases and the J gene lost 4 bases, with 14 bases spanning the gap. This CDR3 region has 14 residues. The germline CDR1 and CDR2 sequences are MGHDK and SYGVNS. The CDR3 sequence is CASSPQGQIYGYTF. CDR3 coding DNA: TGTGCCAGCAGTCCCCAAGGACAAATCTATGGCTACACCTTC.

The chain joins TRBV9 to TRBJ1-3; TRBD1 agrees at 8 bases. The CDR3 length is 16 residues. The V and J ends lost 3 bases and 4 bases, in that order; junction bases with no gene match: 9. Germline values: CDR1 SGDLS, CDR2 YYNGEE. The chain's CDR3 is CASSGQGANQGNTIYF. CDR3 bases: TGTGCCAGCAGCGGTCAGGGGGCAAATCAAGGAAACACCATATATTTT.

The chain has TRBV10-3 and TRBJ2-7; the D is unclear. Trimming removed 0 bases from V and 3 bases from J, with 3 bases in between. CDR3 size: 12 residues. Germline CDR1 is ENHRY and CDR2 is SYGVKD. The CDR3 reads CAISESSYEQYF. CDR3 DNA: TGTGCCATCAGTGAGTCGAGCTACGAGCAGTACTTC.

As for this clone: The same CDR3 can be traced to other DNA sequences in this sample. The genes are TRBV3-1 (or the pseudogene TRBV3-2) and TRBJ1-1; possibly TRBD1 for D (6 bases). CDR1 LGHDT and CDR2 YNNKEL come from the germline V gene (reference sequence). The CDR3 is made up of 13 amino acids. V was cut by 3 bases and J by 4 bases, with 9 bases left in between. CDR3 nucleotides: TGTGCCAGCAGCCATCGAGGGGGCACTGAAGCTTTCTTT. Translation gives CASSHRGGTEAFF.

This rearrangement joins TRBV24-1 to TRBJ1-1; 7 positions agree with TRBD1. After removal of 3 bases from V and 5 bases from J, the junction contained 5 bases not matched to a gene. The CDR3 runs 14 residues. Germline V gene sequence: CDR1 KGHDR, CDR2 SFDVKD. The CDR3 loop reads CATSDNRGGTEAFF. The DNA of the CDR3 is TGTGCCACCAGTGATAACAGGGGTGGTACTGAAGCTTTCTTT.

The genes are TRBV12-5 and TRBJ1-5, with 12 positions matching TRBD1. V lost 6 bases and J lost 7; bases outside the gene matches: 7. Germline V lookup: CDR1 LGHNT, CDR2 FRNRAP. The CDR3 covers 15 residues. CDR3 sequence: CASGQAGTGGQPQHF. The DNA for the CDR3 is TGTGCTAGTGGACAGGCCGGGACAGGGGGCCAGCCCCAGCATTTT.